Given below is one T cell receptor beta chain in context. What it recognizes is unknown. The CDR3 sequence is 12 residues long. The germline CDR1 and CDR2 sequences are DFQATT and SNEGSKA (reference sequence). V was cut by 3 bases and J by 6 bases, with 12 bases left in between. The data derive from a study of T cells after yellow fever vaccination. Study-level results: Among primary-vaccination clones, most reappeared after the booster, at approximately 97% for CD4 and roughly 88% for CD8. Researchers noted that a small share of clonotypes showed up in both CD4 and CD8 compartments. When the response was secondary, it was weaker but reached its peak faster, day 5 versus 15.

UMIs and a universal primer site were added when TCR cDNA was made by 5'RACE template switching. Each CDR3 protein is one row after TCRdb ran MiXCR on the 5' RACE reads. This table holds hundreds of thousands of distinct CDR3 sequences, roughly 12% found once. This chain links TRBV20-1 with TRBJ2-7; no firm D call. The sequencing here drew on PBMCs, taken on the day of the yellow fever booster vaccination. The sequence was obtained from a man aged 25-45 years who received the YFV17D yellow fever vaccine. CDR3 sequence (DNA): TGCAGTGCTAGCCGGCGGAAGGGCGAGCAGTACTTC. Translation: CSASRRKGEQYF.